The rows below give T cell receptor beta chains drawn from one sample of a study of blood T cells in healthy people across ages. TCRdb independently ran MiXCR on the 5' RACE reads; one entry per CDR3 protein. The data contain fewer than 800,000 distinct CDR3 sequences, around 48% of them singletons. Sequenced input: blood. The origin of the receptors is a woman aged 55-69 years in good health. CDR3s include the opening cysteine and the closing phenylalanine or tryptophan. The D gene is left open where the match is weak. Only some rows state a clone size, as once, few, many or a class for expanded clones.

CDR3: CASSFGFYGYTF
DNA: TGTGCCAGCAGCTTCGGGTTCTATGGCTACACCTTC
V: TRBV7-2
size: .
J: TRBJ1-2
D: .

CDR3: CASSVAAATDTQYF
DNA: TGTGCCAGCAGCGTAGCAGCAGCGACAGATACGCAGTATTTT
V: TRBV9
size: .
J: TRBJ2-3
D: .

CDR3: CASSTPRHGVYYEQYF
DNA: TGTGCCAGCAGCACCCCTCGACATGGAGTGTACTACGAGCAGTACTTC
V: TRBV3-1
size: few
J: TRBJ2-7
D: .

CDR3: CSAPWGAGEKLFF
DNA: TGCAGTGCCCCCTGGGGCGCGGGTGAAAAACTGTTTTTT
V: TRBV20-1
size: .
J: TRBJ1-4
D: .

CDR3: CSARKTGQETQYF
DNA: TGCAGTGCTAGGAAGACAGGACAAGAGACCCAGTACTTC
V: TRBV20-1
size: once
J: TRBJ2-5
D: .

CDR3: CASSLGPQGAGVSEQYF
DNA: TGCGCCAGCAGCTTGGGCCCCCAGGGGGCGGGAGTAAGCGAGCAGTACTTC
V: TRBV5-1
size: .
J: TRBJ2-7
D: .

CDR3: CSATSYLGGAVGPQHF
DNA: TGCAGTGCTACCTCCTACCTAGGCGGTGCGGTCGGGCCCCAGCATTTT
V: TRBV20-1
size: .
J: TRBJ1-5
D: .

CDR3: CSASIDIYNEQFF
DNA: TGCAGTGCTTCTATAGACATCTACAATGAGCAGTTCTTC
V: TRBV20-1
size: .
J: TRBJ2-1
D: .

CDR3: CAISERASGANVLTF
DNA: TGTGCCATCAGTGAGAGGGCCTCTGGGGCCAACGTCCTGACTTTC
V: TRBV10-3
size: medium-sized
J: TRBJ2-6
D: .

CDR3: CSVEGGTGEGSYNEQFF
DNA: TGCAGCGTTGAAGGGGGTACGGGGGAGGGCAGCTACAATGAGCAGTTCTTC
V: TRBV29-1
size: .
J: TRBJ2-1
D: TRBD2

CDR3: CSVAEGAESPLHF
DNA: TGCAGCGTCGCCGAGGGGGCGGAATCACCCCTCCACTTT
V: TRBV29-1
size: .
J: TRBJ1-6
D: TRBD1

CDR3: CSARDMGETYEQYF
DNA: TGCAGTGCTAGAGATATGGGGGAGACCTACGAGCAGTACTTC
V: TRBV20-1
size: .
J: TRBJ2-7
D: .

CDR3: CSVEGGGKNIQYF
DNA: TGCAGCGTTGAAGGAGGGGGCAAAAACATTCAGTACTTC
V: TRBV29-1
size: many
J: TRBJ2-4
D: .

CDR3: CASSPPANEQFF
DNA: TGCGCCAGCAGCCCCCCGGCCAATGAGCAGTTCTTC
V: TRBV5-1
size: .
J: TRBJ2-1
D: .

CDR3: CASSREAGVYNERYF
DNA: TGCGCCAGCAGCCGGGAAGCGGGAGTGTACAATGAGCGGTACTTC
V: TRBV4-3
size: .
J: TRBJ2-5
D: TRBD2

CDR3: CASSLWRGRPTDTQYF
DNA: TGTGCCAGCAGTTTATGGAGAGGGAGGCCCACAGATACGCAGTATTTT
V: TRBV28
size: .
J: TRBJ2-3
D: .

CDR3: CASSLAAKAQYF
DNA: TGTGCCAGCAGTTTAGCGGCGAAGGCGCAGTATTTT
V: TRBV28
size: .
J: TRBJ2-3
D: .

CDR3: CASSLKGPGRGYSTEQYF
DNA: TGTGCCAGCAGTTTAAAGGGGCCCGGGCGCGGGTACTCTACCGAGCAGTACTTC
V: TRBV27
size: .
J: TRBJ2-7
D: .

CDR3: CASSSATSGRYQETQYF
DNA: TGTGCCAGCAGCTCCGCGACTAGCGGGAGGTACCAAGAGACCCAGTACTTC
V: TRBV6-2/TRBV6-3
size: few
J: TRBJ2-5
D: TRBD2

CDR3: CAWSETSYGYTF
DNA: TGTGCCTGGAGTGAGACTTCTTATGGCTACACCTTC
V: TRBV30
size: .
J: TRBJ1-2
D: .

CDR3: CASSLGRGGSYEQYF
DNA: TGTGCCAGCAGCTTAGGGCGGGGCGGGAGCTACGAGCAGTACTTC
V: TRBV7-2
size: many
J: TRBJ2-7
D: TRBD2

CDR3: CASNPTGGHQPQHF
DNA: TGTGCCAGCAACCCGACAGGGGGTCATCAGCCCCAGCATTTT
V: TRBV6-2/TRBV6-3
size: once
J: TRBJ1-5
D: TRBD1

CDR3: CASSLWSGRPPIQYF
DNA: TGTGCCAGCAGCTTATGGTCCGGGAGGCCCCCCATTCAGTACTTC
V: TRBV13
size: .
J: TRBJ2-4
D: TRBD2

CDR3: CATSGGFSRTSVDEQYF
DNA: TGTGCCACCTCAGGGGGTTTCTCCAGGACTAGCGTCGACGAGCAGTACTTC
V: TRBV19
size: .
J: TRBJ2-7
D: TRBD2

CDR3: CASSKSYGIWDISYEQYF
DNA: TGTGCCAGCAGTAAATCCTATGGGATATGGGACATCTCCTACGAGCAGTACTTC
V: TRBV27
size: few
J: TRBJ2-7
D: .

CDR3: CSVTGDRGRRGYTF
DNA: TGCAGCGTCACCGGGGACAGGGGACGTAGAGGCTACACCTTC
V: TRBV29-1
size: few
J: TRBJ1-2
D: TRBD1

CDR3: CASSSTNPGLAYEQYF
DNA: TGTGCCAGCAGCTCGACTAACCCGGGACTAGCTTACGAGCAGTACTTC
V: TRBV7-9
size: few
J: TRBJ2-7
D: TRBD2

CDR3: CATSDSGTGGFNEQFF
DNA: TGTGCCACCAGTGATTCCGGGACAGGGGGGTTCAATGAGCAGTTCTTC
V: TRBV24-1
size: many
J: TRBJ2-1
D: TRBD1

CDR3: CASSQGIYSPLHF
DNA: TGTGCCAGCAGCCAAGGGATCTATTCACCCCTCCACTTT
V: TRBV7-3
size: .
J: TRBJ1-6
D: .

CDR3: CASSFGQMGDTQYF
DNA: TGTGCCAGCAGCTTTGGACAGATGGGAGATACGCAGTATTTT
V: TRBV7-2
size: .
J: TRBJ2-3
D: .

CDR3: CSARDRWDRGDTQYF
DNA: TGCAGTGCTAGAGATCGATGGGACAGAGGCGATACGCAGTATTTT
V: TRBV20-1
size: few
J: TRBJ2-3
D: TRBD1

CDR3: CSARDNPGQGAGSGYSSYNEQFF
DNA: TGCAGTGCTAGAGATAACCCTGGCCAGGGGGCGGGTAGCGGATACAGCTCCTACAATGAGCAGTTCTTC
V: TRBV20-1
size: .
J: TRBJ2-1
D: TRBD1

CDR3: CSAEGLGRAAFSEQYF
DNA: TGCAGTGCAGAGGGCCTTGGGCGGGCGGCTTTCTCCGAGCAGTACTTC
V: TRBV20-1
size: .
J: TRBJ2-7
D: .

CDR3: CSVDGVVAGDYTF
DNA: TGCAGCGTTGACGGCGTCGTAGCAGGTGACTACACCTTC
V: TRBV29-1
size: once
J: TRBJ1-2
D: .

CDR3: CATSDWKGSETQYF
DNA: TGTGCCACCAGTGATTGGAAGGGTTCCGAGACCCAGTACTTC
V: TRBV24-1
size: .
J: TRBJ2-5
D: .

CDR3: CASSVGTEDLEQYF
DNA: TGCGCCAGCAGCGTAGGGACAGAGGATCTCGAGCAGTACTTC
V: TRBV5-1
size: .
J: TRBJ2-7
D: TRBD1

CDR3: CSASPRTSGSDTQYF
DNA: TGCAGTGCTAGCCCCAGGACTAGCGGGTCAGATACGCAGTATTTT
V: TRBV20-1
size: .
J: TRBJ2-3
D: TRBD2

CDR3: CSARRTSRGGSYEQYF
DNA: TGCAGTGCTAGACGCACTTCCAGGGGTGGCTCCTACGAGCAGTACTTC
V: TRBV20-1
size: .
J: TRBJ2-7
D: .

CDR3: CASSFRAGTGSYEQYF
DNA: TGTGCCAGCAGCTTCCGAGCCGGGACTGGCTCCTACGAGCAGTACTTC
V: TRBV7-2
size: .
J: TRBJ2-7
D: .

CDR3: CTSEEGLAGITDTQYF
DNA: TGTACCAGCGAGGAGGGACTAGCGGGGATCACAGATACGCAGTATTTT
V: TRBV6-2/TRBV6-3
size: .
J: TRBJ2-3
D: TRBD2